Each of the 20 T cell receptor beta chains below was sequenced from the same sample in a study of identical twins. TCRdb re-called the 5' RACE reads through MiXCR, storing one row per CDR3 protein. The sample shows 500,000 to 600,000 distinct CDR3 sequences, around 20% of them seen only once. The data also belong to a second study, concerning T cells expressing NK-cell markers.

Sequencing was carried out using CD4+ T cells sorted from blood. The receptor set was obtained from a woman under 30 in good health.

This rearrangement joins TRBV4-3 to TRBJ1-4; maybe TRBD1 (5 bases). V lost 3 bases, J lost 2 bases, and 13 bases lay in between. This CDR3 is 16 amino acids long. Germline CDR1 reads LGHNA; CDR2 reads YSLEER. The CDR3: CASSHASWGTNEKLFF. CDR3 nucleotide sequence: TGCGCCAGCAGCCATGCCTCTTGGGGGACTAATGAAAAACTGTTTTTT.

Points on this clonotype: One end of the junction is discordant with germline, which a read error may explain. J is TRBJ1-1 and V is TRBV12-3 or TRBV12-4; D uncertain. This CDR3 is 15 amino acids long. CDR3 DNA sequence: TGTGCCAGCAGGTCGCAAGGGCCTATGAACGCTGAAGCTTTCTTT. Protein: CASRSQGPMNAEAFF.

This clonotype was found a few times. This chain joins TRBV28 and TRBJ2-7; 7 bases align to TRBD1. The V and J ends lost 9 bases and 3 bases, in that order; junction bases with no gene match: 8. CDR1 is MDHEN and CDR2 is SYDVKM in the germline V gene. The CDR3 has 13 residues. The CDR3 protein is CASTTGWDYEQYF. The CDR3 bases are TGTGCCAGTACGACAGGGTGGGACTACGAGCAGTACTTC.

As DNA, the CDR3 is TGCGCCAGCAGTCCTAGCGTCATGATCAATGAGCAGTTCTTC. This gives the protein CASSPSVMINEQFF. The chain employs TRBV4-3 and TRBJ2-1; D possibly corresponds to TRBD2 (6 bases). CDR1 LGHNA and CDR2 YSLEER come from the germline V gene. Trimming shortened V by 6 bases and J by 6 bases, and 15 bases separated the two germline ends. The CDR3 runs 14 residues.

The chain carries TRBV6-5 and TRBJ2-1, with D hard to call. The CDR3 loop spans 14 amino acids. The germline CDR1 and CDR2 sequences are MNHEY and SVGAGI. V dropped 7 bases and J dropped 5 bases, with 15 bases sitting between them. CDR3 in DNA: TGTGCCAGCAATACTCAAGCAGGAGACAATGAGCAGTTCTTC. This sequence encodes CASNTQAGDNEQFF.

This chain joins TRBV7-8 and TRBJ2-3; 8 nucleotides line up with TRBD2. The CDR3 has 14 residues. V shed 3 bases, J shed 4 bases, and the junction held 3 bases outside the gene matches. Germline values: CDR1 SGHVS, CDR2 FQNEAQ. The CDR3: CASSFSGIADTQYF. The CDR3 nucleotides read TGTGCCAGCAGCTTTAGCGGGATCGCAGATACGCAGTATTTT.

The chain couples TRBV6-1 to TRBJ1-2, with TRBD1 as a possible D gene (6 bases). The germline V gene has CDR1 MNHNS and CDR2 SASEGT. V lost 10 bases and J 5 bases, leaving 17 bases between the germline ends. CDR3 length equals 13 residues. In DNA form, the CDR3 reads TGTGCCACCCTACAGGGAGTGGGGTATGGCTACACCTTC. Encoded protein: CATLQGVGYGYTF.

This chain joins TRBV5-1 and TRBJ2-5; 7 bases map to TRBD2. Germline loops: CDR1 SGHRS, CDR2 YFSETQ. The CDR3 spans 13 residues. V shed 7 bases and J 4 bases; nucleotides not matched to a gene: 7. The CDR3 spells CASSSGRGETQYF. Written as DNA, the CDR3 is TGCGCCAGCTCCTCGGGGAGGGGAGAGACCCAGTACTTC.

This clonotype was recorded a few times. The rearrangement joins TRBV10-3 to TRBJ2-7, with D perhaps TRBD1 or TRBD2 (5 bases each). V dropped 10 bases and J dropped 3 bases, with 13 bases sitting between them. The CDR3 spans 12 residues. Germline V lookup: CDR1 ENHRY, CDR2 SYGVKD. CDR3 sequence: CATSGTGYEQYF. DNA of the CDR3: TGTGCCACCTCCGGGACGGGCTACGAGCAGTACTTC.

In its sample, this clonotype was seen a few times. The chain employs TRBV5-1 and TRBJ2-1; 8 bases line up with TRBD2. The length of the CDR3 is 14 residues. V dropped 6 bases and J dropped 10; count of bases not matched to a gene: 12. Germline lookup yields CDR1 SGHRS and CDR2 YFSETQ. Here the CDR3 reads CASTRIFSGDEQFF. DNA of the CDR3: TGCGCCAGCACACGGATTTTTAGCGGGGACGAGCAGTTCTTC. Based on the CDR3 plus reference TRBV5-1 and TRBJ2-1, the full variable domain is KAGVTQTPRYLIKTRGQQVTLSCSPISGHRSVSWYQQTPGQGLQFLFEYFSETQRNKGNFPGRFSGRQFSNSRSEMNVSTLELGDSALYLCASTRIFSGDEQFFGPGTRLTVL.

V usage is TRBV27 and J usage is TRBJ2-5; a weak D match, TRBD2 (5 bases). Germline values: CDR1 MNHEY, CDR2 SMNVEV (reference sequence). The V end was cut by 3 bases, the J end by 1 base, with 24 bases between. The CDR3 is 19 amino acids. The CDR3 DNA reads as TGTGCCAGCAGTTTTAGCGATTTGAGCAAAGAGGAGGCCCAAGAGACCCAGTACTTC. This translates into CASSFSDLSKEEAQETQYF.

This clonotype was seen a few times. This chain links TRBV2 with TRBJ1-2; no firm D call. CDR3 length: 14 residues. Germline-derived CDR1 and CDR2 are SNHLY and FYNNEI. The V end was cut by 0 bases, the J end by 8 bases, with 13 bases between. The CDR3 is CASSEAVSRRGYTF. The CDR3 bases are TGTGCCAGCAGTGAAGCCGTTAGCAGAAGGGGCTACACCTTC.

This clonotype turned up a few times. This chain uses TRBV20-1 with TRBJ2-5; the D is unclear. The CDR3 runs 13 residues. The V end lost 2 bases, the J end lost 5 bases, and 12 bases lay between the germline ends. Germline assignment: CDR1 DFQATT and CDR2 SNEGSKA (reference sequence). CDR3 region: CSARPVGEETQYF. The DNA for the CDR3 is TGCAGTGCTAGACCCGTTGGTGAGGAGACCCAGTACTTC.

This clonotype was seen only once. This chain uses TRBV18 with TRBJ2-7, with 7 bases matching TRBD2. With V trimmed by 3 bases and J by 6 bases, 8 bases remained unmatched. The CDR3 sequence is 14 residues long. Germline CDR1 reads KGHSH; CDR2 reads LQKENI. CDR3 amino acids: CASSPRPGEGEQYF. CDR3 bases: TGTGCCAGCTCACCGCGACCCGGGGAGGGCGAGCAGTACTTC.

The chain carries TRBV7-2 and TRBJ2-1; D unclear. Germline V gives CDR1 SGHTA, CDR2 FQGNSA. The CDR3 is made up of 14 amino acids. Trimming took 4 bases from V and 6 from J, leaving 13 bases between them. CDR3 in amino acids: CASSYGPPPNEQFF. The CDR3 nucleotides are TGTGCCAGCAGCTACGGACCCCCCCCCAATGAGCAGTTCTTC.

This clonotype was counted between two and nine times. V and J are TRBV27 and TRBJ2-7; D unclear. The CDR3 length is 17 residues. The ends were cut back, 6 bases at V and 0 bases at J, with 21 bases in the middle. Germline V gene data show CDR1 as MNHEY and CDR2 as SMNVEV (reference sequence). The CDR3 here is CASRPRPAALTSYEQYF. The CDR3 DNA reads TGTGCCAGCAGGCCCCGCCCCGCGGCTCTAACCTCCTACGAGCAGTACTTC.

This clonotype has just a few counts. This chain connects TRBV29-1 to TRBJ1-1, with no clear D. V gave up 4 bases and J gave up 0 bases, with 3 bases separating them. The CDR3 consists of 11 residues. From germline, CDR1 is SQVTM and CDR2 ANQGSEA. The CDR3 loop reads CSVVVNTEAFF. The CDR3 DNA sequence: TGCAGCGTTGTAGTGAACACTGAAGCTTTCTTT.

The rearrangement uses TRBV10-2 and TRBJ2-1, with a weak D call TRBD2 (6 bases). The CDR3 extends over 13 amino acids. V was shortened by 10 bases and J by 2 bases, with 12 bases between the two germline ends. CDR1 and CDR2 from the germline V gene are WSHSY and SAAADI. CDR3 protein: CATLADAYNEQFF. CDR3 in DNA: TGCGCCACACTAGCTGACGCCTACAATGAGCAGTTCTTC.

The chain recombines TRBV7-2 with TRBJ2-7; D might be TRBD1 or TRBD2, each matching 6 bases. Per germline, CDR1 SGHTA and CDR2 FQGNSA. Between the trimmed V and J ends, which lost 5 bases and 6 bases, there was a span of 17 bases. The CDR3 is 14 amino acids. The CDR3 DNA sequence: TGTGCCAGCAGCCGCCCGGGGGCTCAGGGCGAGCAGTACTTC. As protein: CASSRPGAQGEQYF. Together with reference TRBV7-2 and TRBJ2-7, the CDR3 gives the full variable domain: GAGVSQSPSNKVTEKGKDVELRCDPISGHTALYWYRQSLGQGLEFLIYFQGNSAPDKSGLPSDRFSAERTGGSVSTLTIQRTQQEDSAVYLCASSRPGAQGEQYFGPGTRLTVT.

This clonotype was seen a handful of times. V usage is TRBV12-3 or TRBV12-4 and J usage is TRBJ1-6; 7 bases are a match to TRBD1. This CDR3 spans 12 amino acids. V lost 6 bases to trimming and J lost 13 bases; unmatched junction nucleotides: 6. The CDR3 spells CASRRGHGPLHF. DNA for the CDR3: TGTGCCAGCAGGAGGGGGCACGGCCCCCTCCACTTT.